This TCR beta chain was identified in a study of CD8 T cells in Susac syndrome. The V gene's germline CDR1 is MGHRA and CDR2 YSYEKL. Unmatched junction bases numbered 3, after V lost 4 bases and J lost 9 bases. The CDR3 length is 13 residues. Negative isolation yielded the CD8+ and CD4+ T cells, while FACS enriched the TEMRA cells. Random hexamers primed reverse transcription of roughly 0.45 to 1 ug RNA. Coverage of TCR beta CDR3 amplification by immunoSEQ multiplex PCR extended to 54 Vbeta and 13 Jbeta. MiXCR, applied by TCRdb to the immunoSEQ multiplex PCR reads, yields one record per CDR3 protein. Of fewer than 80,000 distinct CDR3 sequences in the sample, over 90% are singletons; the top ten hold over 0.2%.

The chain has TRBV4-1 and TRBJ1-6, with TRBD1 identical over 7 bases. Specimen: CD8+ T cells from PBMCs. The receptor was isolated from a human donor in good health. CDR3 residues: CASSLPGGSPLHF. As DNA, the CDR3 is TGCGCCAGCAGCCTGCCAGGGGGTTCACCCCTCCACTTT.